This TCR beta chain stems from a study of T cells after yellow fever vaccination. Study outcomes and limitations: After the booster, about 95% of CD4 and more than 75% of CD8 primary-response clones were re-detected.

Germline CDR1 and CDR2: SGHNT and YYREEE (reference sequence). V shed 4 bases and J 0 bases; nucleotides not matched to a gene: 7. The CDR3 covers 15 residues. About this clonotype: As yet, its antigen is unknown.

MiXCR was run by TCRdb on the 5' RACE reads, yielding one entry per CDR3 protein. The sample holds just under 600,000 distinct CDR3 sequences, 13% seen once. The chain couples TRBV5-4 to TRBJ2-7, with 7 nucleotides matching TRBD1. The sample in question was PBMCs, obtained on the day of the yellow fever booster vaccination. This receptor was taken from a man aged 30-40 years who received the YFV17D yellow fever vaccine. CDR3 sequence reads: CASSDPDRDSYEQYF. As DNA, the CDR3 is TGTGCCAGCAGCGATCCTGACAGGGACTCCTACGAGCAGTACTTC.